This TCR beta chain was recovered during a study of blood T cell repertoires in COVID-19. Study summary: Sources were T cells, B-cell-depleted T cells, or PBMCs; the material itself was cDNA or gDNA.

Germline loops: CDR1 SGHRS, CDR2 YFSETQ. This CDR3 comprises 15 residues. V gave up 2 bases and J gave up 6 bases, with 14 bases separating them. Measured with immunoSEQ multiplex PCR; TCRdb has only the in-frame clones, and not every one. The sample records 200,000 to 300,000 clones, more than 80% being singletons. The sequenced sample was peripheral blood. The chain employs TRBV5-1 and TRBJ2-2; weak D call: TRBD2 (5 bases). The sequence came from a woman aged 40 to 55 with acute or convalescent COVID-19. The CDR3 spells CASSLKDPGAGELFF. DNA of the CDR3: TGCGCCAGCAGCTTAAAGGACCCCGGGGCCGGGGAGCTGTTTTTT.